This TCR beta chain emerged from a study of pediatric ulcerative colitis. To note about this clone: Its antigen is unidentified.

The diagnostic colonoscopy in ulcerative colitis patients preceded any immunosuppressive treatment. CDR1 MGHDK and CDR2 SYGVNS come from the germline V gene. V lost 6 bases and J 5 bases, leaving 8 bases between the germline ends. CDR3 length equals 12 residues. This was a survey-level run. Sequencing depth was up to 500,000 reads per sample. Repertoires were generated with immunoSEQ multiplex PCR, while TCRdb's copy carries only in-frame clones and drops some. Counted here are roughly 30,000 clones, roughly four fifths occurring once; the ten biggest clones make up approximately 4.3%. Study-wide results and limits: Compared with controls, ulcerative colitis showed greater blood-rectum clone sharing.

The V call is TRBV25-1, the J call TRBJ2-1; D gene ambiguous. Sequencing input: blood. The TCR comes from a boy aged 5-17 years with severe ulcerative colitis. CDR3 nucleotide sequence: TGTGCCAGCAGAGGCCTTCACAATGAGCAGTTCTTC. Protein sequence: CASRGLHNEQFF.